Listed below are T cell receptor beta chains from one sample, sequenced in a study of type 1 and type 2 diabetes patients. TCRdb re-called the multiplex PCR reads with MiXCR, one entry per CDR3 protein. This sample has 250,000 to 300,000 distinct CDR3 sequences, with more than 45% found just once. The sample consisted of peripheral blood mononuclear cells (PBMCs). These receptors originate from a man between 18 and 35 years old with type 2 diabetes. The CDR3 runs from the conserved cysteine through the conserved F or W. Fields, in order: V gene, J gene, CDR3 protein.

v_call: TRBV2
j_call: TRBJ2-5
cdr3_aa: CASMAGQETQYF

v_call: TRBV27
j_call: TRBJ1-1
cdr3_aa: CASSLFTDIEAFF

v_call: TRBV6-5
j_call: TRBJ1-1
cdr3_aa: CASRGRGGPPEAFF

v_call: TRBV19
j_call: TRBJ1-1
cdr3_aa: CASGWDRVNTEAFF

v_call: TRBV20-1
j_call: TRBJ2-7
cdr3_aa: CSASNRGIYEQYF

v_call: TRBV10-3
j_call: TRBJ2-1
cdr3_aa: CAISFDRTYNEQFF

v_call: TRBV29-1
j_call: TRBJ2-7
cdr3_aa: CSAFYRVLAHERYF

v_call: TRBV20-1
j_call: TRBJ1-1
cdr3_aa: CSARTPPGNTEAFF

v_call: TRBV20-1
j_call: TRBJ2-7
cdr3_aa: CSAVNRDKRYEQYF

v_call: TRBV12-3/TRBV12-4
j_call: TRBJ2-5
cdr3_aa: CASSERKETQYF

v_call: TRBV11-2
j_call: TRBJ2-3
cdr3_aa: CASSLDGAPDTQYF

v_call: TRBV4-1
j_call: TRBJ2-7
cdr3_aa: CASSLHKDLYEQYF

v_call: TRBV2
j_call: TRBJ1-6
cdr3_aa: CAGNRELINSPLHF

v_call: TRBV2
j_call: TRBJ2-4
cdr3_aa: CASSSQGIGNIQYF

v_call: TRBV25-1
j_call: TRBJ2-6
cdr3_aa: CASSEFSGANVLTF

v_call: TRBV19
j_call: TRBJ1-1
cdr3_aa: CASSQPGGANTEAFF

v_call: TRBV30
j_call: TRBJ1-2
cdr3_aa: CAWSVGTGGAEGYTF

v_call: TRBV19
j_call: TRBJ1-2
cdr3_aa: CASSMGWTALSYGYTF

v_call: TRBV5-1
j_call: TRBJ1-1
cdr3_aa: CASSLFGTGGYMAFF

v_call: TRBV6-5
j_call: TRBJ2-2
cdr3_aa: CASSRASGNTGELFF

v_call: TRBV20-1
j_call: TRBJ1-2
cdr3_aa: CSATEGGIYGYTF

v_call: TRBV5-1
j_call: TRBJ1-6
cdr3_aa: CASSPGDRDNSPLHF

v_call: TRBV20-1
j_call: TRBJ2-5
cdr3_aa: CSAREFRGTAETQYF

v_call: TRBV27
j_call: TRBJ2-7
cdr3_aa: CASSLRQGVYEQYF

v_call: TRBV2
j_call: TRBJ1-1
cdr3_aa: CASIPDLSRDTEAFF

v_call: TRBV29-1
j_call: TRBJ1-1
cdr3_aa: CSVDRGGNTEAFF

v_call: TRBV11-2
j_call: TRBJ2-5
cdr3_aa: CASSAAGLDISETQYF

v_call: TRBV13
j_call: .
cdr3_aa: CASSNTRDRPYEQYF

v_call: TRBV5-1
j_call: TRBJ2-3
cdr3_aa: CASSLGTSSDTQYF

v_call: TRBV19
j_call: .
cdr3_aa: CASSIPTSGKDEQFF

v_call: TRBV6-6
j_call: TRBJ2-7
cdr3_aa: CASRRDRGSSYEQYF

v_call: TRBV28
j_call: TRBJ2-3
cdr3_aa: CASSLRDKITDTQYF

v_call: TRBV10-3
j_call: TRBJ2-1
cdr3_aa: CAISILRGAYNEQFF

v_call: TRBV7-2
j_call: TRBJ2-1
cdr3_aa: CASSYLMVGSYNEQFF

v_call: TRBV20-1
j_call: TRBJ2-2
cdr3_aa: CSASPPVLEPNTGELFF

v_call: TRBV7-2
j_call: TRBJ2-5
cdr3_aa: CASSFDGGGDTQYF

v_call: TRBV28
j_call: TRBJ2-6
cdr3_aa: CASTTSGSSGANVLTF